The 2 T cell receptor beta chains below come from one sample, sequenced in a study of blood T cells in healthy people across ages. Then a second PCR, running roughly 7 to 12 cycles, was carried out with a sample-barcoded 5' primer and a J-beta primer mix. TCRdb processed the 5' RACE reads anew with MiXCR; each CDR3 protein has one entry. The repertoire holds approximately 880,000 distinct CDR3 sequences, with 45% to 50% as singletons. The sequencing sample was made of blood. All receptors come from a man between 25 and 39 years old in good health.

This clonotype was seen a few times. The V and J genes are TRBV28 and TRBJ2-7, with D maybe TRBD1 (8 bases). CDR1 and CDR2 (germline): MDHEN, SYDVKM. The CDR3 contains 16 residues. The germline V and J ends were trimmed by 6 bases and 1 base, with 19 bases remaining between them. The CDR3 loop is CASSHLTGGVSYEQYF. The CDR3 region has the DNA TGTGCCAGCAGCCATTTAACAGGGGGGGTATCCTACGAGCAGTACTTC.

The rearrangement links TRBV20-1 to TRBJ2-3; 7 bases fit TRBD1. Looked up from germline, CDR1 is DFQATT and CDR2 is SNEGSKA (reference sequence). This CDR3 region has 12 residues. V shed 6 bases, J shed 6 bases, and the junction held 6 bases outside the gene matches. The CDR3 protein is CSASKQGDTQYF. CDR3 DNA sequence: TGCAGTGCCAGTAAACAGGGGGATACGCAGTATTTT.